The TCR beta chain under discussion was sequenced for a study of shared clonotypes between healthy human individuals. Study at large: Researchers assigned three CD4 naive, three CD4 memory, two CD8 naive and one CD8 memory plate to each donor.

Study observations and caveats: Memory subsets had estimated richness that was generally smaller than that of naive subsets.

The V gene lost 3 bases and the J gene lost 3 bases, with 8 bases spanning the gap. The CDR3 sequence is 13 residues long. CDR1 and CDR2 (germline): GTSNPN, SVGIG (reference sequence). Concerning this clone itself: Its antigen remains unidentified.

Naive CD8 cells comprised CD45RO-negative, CCR7-positively selected cells, excluding terminally differentiated effector memory CD45RA+ cells. Every contributor of samples was a Caucasian grown-up residing in Nashville, Tennessee. TCRdb's copy holds only in-frame clones and misses some; the assay was immunoSEQ multiplex PCR. The sample yields hundreds of thousands of clones, nearly 98% seen once. This chain uses TRBV30 with TRBJ2-2, with D unresolved. This TCR was recovered from a man aged 25-45 years in good health. Sequencing used naive CD8+ T cells sorted from blood. The CDR3 loop reads CAWSITYTGELFF. CDR3 nucleotides: TGTGCCTGGAGCATCACCTACACCGGGGAGCTGTTTTTT.